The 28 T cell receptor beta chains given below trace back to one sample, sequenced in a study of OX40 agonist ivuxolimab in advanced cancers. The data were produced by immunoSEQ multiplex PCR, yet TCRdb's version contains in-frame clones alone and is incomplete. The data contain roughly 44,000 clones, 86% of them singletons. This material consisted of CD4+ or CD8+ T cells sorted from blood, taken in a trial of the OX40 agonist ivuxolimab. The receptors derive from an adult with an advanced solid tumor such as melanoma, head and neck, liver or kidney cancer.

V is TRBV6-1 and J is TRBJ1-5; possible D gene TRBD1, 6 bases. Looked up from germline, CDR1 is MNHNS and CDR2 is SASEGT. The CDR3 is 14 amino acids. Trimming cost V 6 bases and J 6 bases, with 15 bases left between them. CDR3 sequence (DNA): TGTGCCAGCAGCGACGGGGGGGCAGCTCAGCCCCAGCATTTT. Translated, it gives CASSDGGAAQPQHF.

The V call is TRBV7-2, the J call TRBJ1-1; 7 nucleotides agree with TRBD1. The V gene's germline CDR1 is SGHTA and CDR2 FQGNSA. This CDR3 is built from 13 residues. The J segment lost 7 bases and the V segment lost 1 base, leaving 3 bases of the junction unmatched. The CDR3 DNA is TGTGCCAGCAGCTTAGAAGGGGGCGTTGAAGCTTTCTTT. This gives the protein CASSLEGGVEAFF. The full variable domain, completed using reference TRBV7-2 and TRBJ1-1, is GAGVSQSPSNKVTEKGKDVELRCDPISGHTALYWYRQSLGQGLEFLIYFQGNSAPDKSGLPSDRFSAERTGGSVSTLTIQRTQQEDSAVYLCASSLEGGVEAFFGQGTRLTVV.

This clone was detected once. The CDR3 is CASSQDALRAPGYTF. The DNA for the CDR3 is TGCGCCAGCAGCCAAGATGCGCTGCGGGCACCCGGCTACACCTTC. The rearrangement links TRBV4-3 to TRBJ1-2, with D unclear. Germline CDR1 reads LGHNA; CDR2 reads YSLEER. With 0 bases removed from V and 8 bases from J, the gap between germline ends came to 16 bases. The CDR3 covers 15 residues.

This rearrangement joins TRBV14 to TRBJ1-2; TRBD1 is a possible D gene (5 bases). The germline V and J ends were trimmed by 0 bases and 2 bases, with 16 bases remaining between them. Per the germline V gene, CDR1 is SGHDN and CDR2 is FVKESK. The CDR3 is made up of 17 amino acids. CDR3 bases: TGTGCCAGCAGCCAAGACAGGGCGGACCCCCCGAACTATGGCTACACCTTC. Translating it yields CASSQDRADPPNYGYTF.

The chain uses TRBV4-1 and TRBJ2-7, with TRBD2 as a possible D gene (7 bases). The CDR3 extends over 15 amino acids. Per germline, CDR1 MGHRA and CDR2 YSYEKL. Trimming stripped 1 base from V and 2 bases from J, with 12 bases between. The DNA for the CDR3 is TGCGCCAGCAGCCAAGGCCGAGGGGGGGCCTACGAGCAGTACTTC. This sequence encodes CASSQGRGGAYEQYF.

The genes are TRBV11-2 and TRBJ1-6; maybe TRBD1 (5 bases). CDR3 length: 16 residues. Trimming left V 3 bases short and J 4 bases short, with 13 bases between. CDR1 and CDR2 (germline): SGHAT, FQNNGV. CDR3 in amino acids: CASSFQGGSYNSPLHF. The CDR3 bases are TGTGCCAGCAGCTTTCAGGGCGGAAGTTATAATTCACCCCTCCACTTT.

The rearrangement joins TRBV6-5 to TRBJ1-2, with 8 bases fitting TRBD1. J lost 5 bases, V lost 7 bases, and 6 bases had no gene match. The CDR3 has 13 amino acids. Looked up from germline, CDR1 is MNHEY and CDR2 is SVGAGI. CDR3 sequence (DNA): TGTGCCAGCAAGACAGGGGAAGGGTATGGCTACACCTTC. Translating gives CASKTGEGYGYTF.

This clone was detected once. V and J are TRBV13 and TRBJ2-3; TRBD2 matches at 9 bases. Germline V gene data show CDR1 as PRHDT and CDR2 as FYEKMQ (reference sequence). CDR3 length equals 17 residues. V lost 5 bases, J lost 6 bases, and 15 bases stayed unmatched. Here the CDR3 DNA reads TGTGCCAGCAGCCCCCCGGGACTAGCACTACTGTGGGATACGCAGTATTTT. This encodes CASSPPGLALLWDTQYF.

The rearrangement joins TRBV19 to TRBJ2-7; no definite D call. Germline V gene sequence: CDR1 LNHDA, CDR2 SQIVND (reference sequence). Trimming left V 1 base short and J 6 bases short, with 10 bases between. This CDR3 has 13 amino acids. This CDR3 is CASSIGSGGEQYF. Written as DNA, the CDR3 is TGTGCCAGTAGTATAGGTTCGGGCGGCGAGCAGTACTTC.

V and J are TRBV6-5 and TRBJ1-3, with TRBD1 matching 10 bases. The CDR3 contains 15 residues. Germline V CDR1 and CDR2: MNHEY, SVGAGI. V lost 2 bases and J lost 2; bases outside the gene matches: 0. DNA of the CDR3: TGTGCCAGCAGTTACGGGACAGGGGCTGGAAACACCATATATTTT. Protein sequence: CASSYGTGAGNTIYF.

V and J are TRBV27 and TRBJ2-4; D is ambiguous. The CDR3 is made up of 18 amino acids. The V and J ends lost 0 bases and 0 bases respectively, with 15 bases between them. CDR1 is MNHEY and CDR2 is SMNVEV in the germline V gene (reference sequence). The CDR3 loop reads CASSLSMTRSLAKNIQYF. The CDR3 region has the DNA TGTGCCAGCAGTTTATCAATGACCCGAAGCTTAGCCAAAAACATTCAGTACTTC.

The CDR3 region is CASSYGQGPDTQYF. Here the CDR3 DNA reads TGTGCCAGCAGTTACGGGCAGGGGCCAGATACGCAGTATTTT. The chain recombines TRBV6-5 with TRBJ2-3; D is possibly TRBD1 (6 bases). Trimming stripped 2 bases from V and 4 bases from J, with 10 bases between. Germline CDR1 MNHEY, CDR2 SVGAGI. CDR3 size: 14 residues.

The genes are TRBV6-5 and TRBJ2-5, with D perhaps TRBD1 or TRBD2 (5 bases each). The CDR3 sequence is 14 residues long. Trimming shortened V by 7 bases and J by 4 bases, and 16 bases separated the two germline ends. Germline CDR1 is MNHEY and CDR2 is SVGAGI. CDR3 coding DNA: TGTGCCAGCACTCCCGGGACCTCGGGAGAGACCCAGTACTTC. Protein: CASTPGTSGETQYF.

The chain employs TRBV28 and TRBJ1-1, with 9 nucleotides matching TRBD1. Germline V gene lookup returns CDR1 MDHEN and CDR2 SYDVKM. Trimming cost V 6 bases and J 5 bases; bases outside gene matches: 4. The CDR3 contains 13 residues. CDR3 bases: TGTGCCAGCAGCCTTGGACAGGGGACTGAAGCTTTCTTT. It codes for CASSLGQGTEAFF.

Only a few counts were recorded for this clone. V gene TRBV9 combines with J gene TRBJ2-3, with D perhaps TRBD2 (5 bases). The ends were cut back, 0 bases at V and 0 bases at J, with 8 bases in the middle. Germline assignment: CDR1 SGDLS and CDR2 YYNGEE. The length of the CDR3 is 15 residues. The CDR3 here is CASSVAGTSTDTQYF. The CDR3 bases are TGTGCCAGCAGCGTAGCGGGAACTAGCACAGATACGCAGTATTTT.

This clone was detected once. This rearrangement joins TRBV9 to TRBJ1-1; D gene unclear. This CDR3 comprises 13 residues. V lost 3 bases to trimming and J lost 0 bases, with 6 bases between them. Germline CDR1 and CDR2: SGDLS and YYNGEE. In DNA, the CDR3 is TGTGCCAGCAGCGCGGTCTTGAACACTGAAGCTTTCTTT. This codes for CASSAVLNTEAFF.

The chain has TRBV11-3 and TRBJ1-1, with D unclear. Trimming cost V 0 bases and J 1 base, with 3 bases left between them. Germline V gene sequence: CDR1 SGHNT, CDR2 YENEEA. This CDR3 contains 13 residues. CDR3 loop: CASSLDPNTEAFF. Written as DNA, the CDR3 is TGTGCCAGCAGCTTAGACCCGAACACTGAAGCTTTCTTT.

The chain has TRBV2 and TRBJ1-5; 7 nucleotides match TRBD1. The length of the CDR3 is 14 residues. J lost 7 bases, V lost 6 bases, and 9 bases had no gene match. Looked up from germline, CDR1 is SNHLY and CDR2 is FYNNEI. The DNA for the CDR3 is TGTGCCAGCAGCTTAGGGGGCGCAGGGCAGCCCCAGCATTTT. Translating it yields CASSLGGAGQPQHF.

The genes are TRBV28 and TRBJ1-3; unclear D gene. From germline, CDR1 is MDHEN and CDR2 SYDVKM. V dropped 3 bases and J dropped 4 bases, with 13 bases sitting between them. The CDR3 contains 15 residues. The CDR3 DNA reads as TGTGCCAGCAGTTTGCCTCCCGAATGGGGAAACACCATATATTTT. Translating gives CASSLPPEWGNTIYF.

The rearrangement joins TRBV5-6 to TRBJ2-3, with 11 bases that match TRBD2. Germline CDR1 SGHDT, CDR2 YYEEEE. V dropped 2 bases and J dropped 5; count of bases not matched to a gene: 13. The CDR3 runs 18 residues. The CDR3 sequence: CASSLRLAGGHEGDTQYF. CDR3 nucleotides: TGTGCCAGCAGCTTAAGGCTAGCGGGGGGCCATGAGGGAGATACGCAGTATTTT.

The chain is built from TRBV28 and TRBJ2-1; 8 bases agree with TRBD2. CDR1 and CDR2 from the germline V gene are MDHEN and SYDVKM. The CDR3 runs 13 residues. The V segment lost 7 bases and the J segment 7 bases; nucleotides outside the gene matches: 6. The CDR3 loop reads CASNLAGRNEQFF. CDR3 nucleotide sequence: TGTGCCAGCAACTTAGCGGGGCGGAATGAGCAGTTCTTC.

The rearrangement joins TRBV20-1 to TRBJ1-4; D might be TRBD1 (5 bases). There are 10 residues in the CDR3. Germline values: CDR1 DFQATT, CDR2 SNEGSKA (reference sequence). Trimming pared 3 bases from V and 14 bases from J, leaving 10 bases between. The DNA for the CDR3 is TGCAGTGCTAGTACGGGGGATCTGTTTTTT. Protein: CSASTGDLFF.

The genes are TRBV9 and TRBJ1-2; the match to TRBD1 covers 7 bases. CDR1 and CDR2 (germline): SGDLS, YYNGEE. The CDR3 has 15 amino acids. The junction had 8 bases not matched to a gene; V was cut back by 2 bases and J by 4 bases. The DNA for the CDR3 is TGTGCCAGCAGCGTCTCAAAACAGGGGATCTATGGCTACACCTTC. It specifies CASSVSKQGIYGYTF.

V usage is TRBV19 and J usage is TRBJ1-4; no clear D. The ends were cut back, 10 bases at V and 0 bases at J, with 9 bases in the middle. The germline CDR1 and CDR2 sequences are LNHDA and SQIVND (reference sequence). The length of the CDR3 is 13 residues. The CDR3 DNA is TGTGCCACCCGAGGAGCAACTAATGAAAAACTGTTTTTT. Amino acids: CATRGATNEKLFF.

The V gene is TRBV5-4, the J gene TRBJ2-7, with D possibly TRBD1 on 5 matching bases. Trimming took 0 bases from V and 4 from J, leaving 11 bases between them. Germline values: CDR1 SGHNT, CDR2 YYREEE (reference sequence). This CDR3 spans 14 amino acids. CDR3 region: CASSLVAGPYEQYF. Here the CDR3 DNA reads TGTGCCAGCAGCTTGGTGGCAGGGCCATACGAGCAGTACTTC.

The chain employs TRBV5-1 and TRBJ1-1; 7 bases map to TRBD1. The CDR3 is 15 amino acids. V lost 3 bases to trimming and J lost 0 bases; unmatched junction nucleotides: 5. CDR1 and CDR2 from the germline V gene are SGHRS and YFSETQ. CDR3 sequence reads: CASSSDRTLNTEAFF. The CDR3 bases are TGCGCCAGCAGCTCGGACAGGACCTTGAACACTGAAGCTTTCTTT. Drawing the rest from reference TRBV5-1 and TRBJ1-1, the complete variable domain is KAGVTQTPRYLIKTRGQQVTLSCSPISGHRSVSWYQQTPGQGLQFLFEYFSETQRNKGNFPGRFSGRQFSNSRSEMNVSTLELGDSALYLCASSSDRTLNTEAFFGQGTRLTVV.

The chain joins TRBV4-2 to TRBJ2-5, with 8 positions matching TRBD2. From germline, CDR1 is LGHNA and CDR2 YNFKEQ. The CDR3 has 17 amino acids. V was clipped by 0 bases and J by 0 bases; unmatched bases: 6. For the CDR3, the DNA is TGTGCCAGCAGCCAAGACAGTCCTAGCGGGTACCAAGAGACCCAGTACTTC. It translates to CASSQDSPSGYQETQYF.

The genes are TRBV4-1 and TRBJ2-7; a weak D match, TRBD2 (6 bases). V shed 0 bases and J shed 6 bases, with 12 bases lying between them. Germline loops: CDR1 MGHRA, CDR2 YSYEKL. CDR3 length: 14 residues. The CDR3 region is CASSQDGRPGEQYF. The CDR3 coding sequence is TGCGCCAGCAGCCAAGATGGGAGGCCAGGCGAGCAGTACTTC.